This paragraph reports one TCR beta chain. This clone came up once. What this receptor recognizes is not known. Base-call qualities are not available, and no considerably larger clone is one nucleotide away. The donors were healthy, HIV-negative adults who had no recently reported acute infections or vaccinations. All donors were Caucasian adults living in Nashville, Tennessee, USA. Magnetic negative selection was used to enrich CD4+ T cells, after which naive cells were positively selected on CD45RA and the negative fraction became the memory subset. Blood was collected by leukapheresis, and PBMCs were isolated by Ficoll-Histopaque density gradient centrifugation and then cryopreserved in liquid nitrogen vapor phase. Analytical flow cytometry was used to check the purity and quantity of each magnetically sorted T cell population. Genomic DNA was isolated from every sorted fraction and measured by UV absorbance on a Nanodrop 2000c.

The data belong to a study of shared clonotypes between healthy human individuals (dated by TCRdb to about 2020). For the wider study: Three men and a couple of women, aged 18 to 49 years, made up the cohort. Each donor's leukapheresis produced roughly between roughly 0.9 and 8.9 billion PBMCs. The study deeply sequenced blood TCR repertoires of about five healthy adults to estimate repertoire size and the extent of clonotype sharing between individuals. To increase sequencing depth and limit assay-specific biases, different laboratories used diverse techniques to prepare libraries and sequence TCR repertoires. For each donor, CD4 naive and CD4 memory were each run on three plates, CD8 naive on two plates, and CD8 memory on one plate.

TCR CDR3 regions were amplified from genomic DNA by multiplex PCR using the deep immunoSEQ assay. Genomic DNA extracted from each cell subset was distributed evenly over all wells of several immunoSEQ 96-well plates, and each plate served as one replicate. For sorted subsets, roughly 200 ng of genomic DNA, equivalent to 25,000 to 30,000 T cell genomes, went into each replicate PCR. Purified libraries were measured with a Qubit 3.0 fluorometer, size-checked on a Bioanalyzer 2100, and measured again with the KAPA Library Quantification kit. Every immunoSEQ 96-well plate was sequenced on a dedicated single-read 150-cycle Illumina NextSeq 550 flow cell. Under the source paper's analysis protocol: Because the immunoSEQ output held only junctional sequences and lacked quality scores, the filtering could not match the filtering applied to full-length reads. To assign V/J genes and CDR3, sequences were annotated against IMGT germline references using PyIR, a Python wrapper for IgBLAST v1.9. Any read was removed if the V/J assignment was weak (E-value above 1e-6), the CDR3 was missing, or the read contained stop codons, out-of-frame junctions, or ambiguous translated residues. A V3J clonotype was defined by an identical inferred V gene, J gene, and CDR3 amino acid sequence. Percentage overlap between repertoires was computed as shared unique clonotypes divided by the size of the smaller repertoire. Repertoire richness was assessed with RTK rarefaction, the Chao1 estimator, and Recon v2.1 estimates of unobserved clonotypes. OLGA was used to compute generation probabilities for all TCRbeta clonotypes that the gDNA method yielded from a few donors. TCRdb re-hosts the immuneACCESS table, in-frame sequences only. Its copies lack some clones; in the studies checked, an unresolved V gene accounts for under half of them, and the cause for the rest is not known. V and J calls and clone size are given by that table; D and trimming were obtained from the DNA. The sample contains 150,000 to 200,000 clones, 85% to 95% of them found a single time. The ten largest clones represent around 0.067% of the sample.

Points the paper makes about the study in general: Naive subsets generally had larger estimated clonotype richness than memory subsets. Sharing across several donors was observed for 5% to 6.5% of naive CD4, less than 4% of naive CD8, 2.3% of memory CD4, and about 0.38% of memory CD8 clonotypes. Sampling was restricted to blood, and TCR repertoires in tissue are likely to differ from TCR repertoires in blood. Rarefaction of sorted-subset datasets indicated incomplete sequencing despite the large sequencing depth. Pairwise subsampling indicated that sequencing depth was expected to affect the degree of clonotype sharing among donors. Clonotypes shared by all four sorted-subset donors showed higher generation probabilities than non-shared clonotypes. The small number of donors limited the genetic and exposure-history diversity represented.

The germline V gene yields SGHRS for CDR1 and YFSETQ for CDR2. Trimming takes 0 bases off V and 8 bases off J; junction bases not matched to a gene: 4. From cysteine to phenylalanine, the CDR3 is 15 amino acids long. This entry keeps only the CDR3 DNA: 45 bases, framed from base 1. The receptor comes from a woman in her thirties in good health. The sequence is built from TRBV5-1 and TRBJ2-1; TRBD2 aligns with 11 central bases. Material for sequencing was naive CD4+ T cells sorted from blood. This specimen's cell subset or site label, interpreted: CD45RA+ positively selected. In nucleotides, the sequence is TGCGCCAGCAGCTTGGAGACTAGCGGGATCGATGAGCAGTTCTTC. Translated, this is CASSLETSGIDEQFF.